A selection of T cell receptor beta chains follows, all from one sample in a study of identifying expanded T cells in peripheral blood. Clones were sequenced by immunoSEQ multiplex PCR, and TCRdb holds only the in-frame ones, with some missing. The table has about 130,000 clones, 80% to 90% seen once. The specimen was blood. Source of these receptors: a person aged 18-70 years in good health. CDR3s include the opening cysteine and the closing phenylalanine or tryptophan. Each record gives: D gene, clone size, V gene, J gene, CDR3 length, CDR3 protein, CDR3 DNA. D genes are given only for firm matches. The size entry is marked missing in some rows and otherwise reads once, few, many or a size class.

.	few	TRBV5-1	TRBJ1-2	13	CASSLPGDYGYTF	TGCGCCAGCAGCTTGCCAGGGGACTATGGCTACACCTTC
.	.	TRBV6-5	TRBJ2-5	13	CASRPGPQETQYF	TGTGCCTCCCGTCCGGGTCCCCAAGAGACCCAGTACTTC
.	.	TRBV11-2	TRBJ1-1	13	CASSLQVNTEAFF	TGTGCCAGCAGCTTACAAGTTAACACTGAAGCTTTCTTT
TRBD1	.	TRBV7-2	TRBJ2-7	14	CASSLYRGVYEQYF	TGTGCCAGCAGCTTATACAGGGGGGTATACGAGCAGTACTTC
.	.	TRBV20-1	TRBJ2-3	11	CSARLPDTQYF	TGCAGTGCTAGACTACCGGATACGCAGTATTTT
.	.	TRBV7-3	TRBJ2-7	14	CASSLSGSMDEQYF	TGTGCCAGCAGCTTATCGGGATCTATGGACGAGCAGTACTTC
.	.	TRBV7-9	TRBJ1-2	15	CASSLGAGANYGYTF	TGTGCCAGCAGCTTAGGTGCGGGCGCAAACTATGGCTACACCTTC
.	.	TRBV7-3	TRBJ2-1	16	CASSRSAEGLYNEQFF	TGTGCCAGCAGCCGCTCTGCGGAGGGGTTATACAATGAGCAGTTCTTC
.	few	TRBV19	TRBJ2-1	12	CASSIQENEQFF	TGTGCCAGTAGTATTCAGGAGAATGAGCAGTTCTTC
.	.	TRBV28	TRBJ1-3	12	CASDSAGNTIYF	TGTGCCAGCGACAGCGCTGGAAACACCATATATTTT
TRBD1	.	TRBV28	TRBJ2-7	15	CASSSHGTEPYEQYF	TGTGCCAGCAGTTCGCATGGGACAGAACCCTACGAGCAGTACTTC
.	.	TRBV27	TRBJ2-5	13	CASRGRVKETQYF	TGTGCCAGCAGGGGCAGGGTGAAAGAGACCCAGTACTTC
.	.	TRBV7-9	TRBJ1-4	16	CASSLDPTPTNEKLFF	TGTGCCAGCAGCTTAGACCCGACACCAACTAATGAAAAACTGTTTTTT
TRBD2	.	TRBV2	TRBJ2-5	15	CASTSGLSGTETQYF	TGTGCCAGCACCTCGGGACTAAGTGGGACAGAGACCCAGTACTTC
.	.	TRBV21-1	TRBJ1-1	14	CASSKRKGHTEAFF	TGTGCCAGCAGCAAACGCAAGGGGCACACTGAAGCTTTCTTT
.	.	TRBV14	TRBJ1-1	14	CASSTEGVNTEAFF	TGTGCCAGCAGCACCGAGGGGGTGAACACTGAAGCTTTCTTT
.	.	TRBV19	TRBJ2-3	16	CASSIWGGPSTDTQYF	TGTGCCAGTAGTATCTGGGGCGGGCCTAGCACAGATACGCAGTATTTT
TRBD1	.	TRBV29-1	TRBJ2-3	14	CSVIFQGVQDTQYF	TGCAGCGTTATATTCCAGGGGGTACAAGATACGCAGTATTTT
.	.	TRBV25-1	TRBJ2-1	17	CASSRGTDYSSYNEQFF	TGTGCCAGCAGTAGAGGGACGGACTATAGCTCCTACAATGAGCAGTTCTTC
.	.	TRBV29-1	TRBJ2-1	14	CSVEAHSAYNEQFF	TGCAGCGTTGAAGCCCACAGTGCCTACAATGAGCAGTTCTTC
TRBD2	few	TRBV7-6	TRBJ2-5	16	CASSLANLAGQETQYF	TGTGCCAGCAGCTTAGCGAATCTAGCGGGCCAAGAGACCCAGTACTTC
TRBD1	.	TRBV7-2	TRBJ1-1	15	CASSSQQGMNTEAFF	TGTGCCAGCAGCTCCCAACAGGGGATGAACACTGAAGCTTTCTTT
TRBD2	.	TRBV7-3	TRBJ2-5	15	CASSQTSAPQETQYF	TGTGCCAGCAGCCAGACTAGCGCACCGCAAGAGACCCAGTACTTC
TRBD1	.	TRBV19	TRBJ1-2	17	CASTDGGQGARGYGYTF	TGTGCCAGTACCGATGGGGGACAGGGGGCGAGGGGCTATGGCTACACCTTC
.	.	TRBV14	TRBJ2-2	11	CASSYTGKLFF	TGTGCCAGCAGCTACACGGGGAAGCTGTTTTTT
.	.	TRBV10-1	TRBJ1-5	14	CASSEGQGTQPQHF	TGCGCCAGCAGTGAGGGGCAGGGGACTCAGCCCCAGCATTTT
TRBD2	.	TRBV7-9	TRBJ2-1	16	CASPPTGTSGLYEQFF	TGTGCCAGCCCTCCTACCGGGACTAGCGGGTTGTATGAGCAGTTCTTC